The entry below gives a single TCR beta chain sequence along with its context. Its antigen is not identified. This specimen comes from a study of OX40 agonist ivuxolimab in advanced cancers. Study results and limitations: Normalized expansion of T-cell clones was also low for some nonresponders.

In germline, CDR1 is SGHAT, CDR2 FQNNGV. The V end lost 2 bases, the J end lost 1 base, and 11 bases lay between the germline ends. The CDR3 spans 15 residues. TCRdb keeps only in-frame clones here, not all; method: immunoSEQ multiplex PCR. The repertoire holds about 38,000 clones, with 70% to 85% as singletons. The sequence derives from an adult with an advanced solid tumor such as melanoma, head and neck, liver or kidney cancer. Specimen: CD4+ or CD8+ T cells sorted from blood, collected in a trial of the OX40 agonist ivuxolimab. The V gene is TRBV11-2, the J gene TRBJ1-1; no definite D call. In nucleotides, the CDR3 is TGTGCCAGCAGCTTACAGTCGGTCGAGAACACTGAAGCTTTCTTT. Protein sequence: CASSLQSVENTEAFF. The complete variable domain, with remaining parts taken from reference TRBV11-2 and TRBJ1-1, reads EAGVAQSPRYKIIEKRQSVAFWCNPISGHATLYWYQQILGQGPKLLIQFQNNGVVDDSQLPKDRFSAERLKGVDSTLKIQPAKLEDSAVYLCASSLQSVENTEAFFGQGTRLTVV.